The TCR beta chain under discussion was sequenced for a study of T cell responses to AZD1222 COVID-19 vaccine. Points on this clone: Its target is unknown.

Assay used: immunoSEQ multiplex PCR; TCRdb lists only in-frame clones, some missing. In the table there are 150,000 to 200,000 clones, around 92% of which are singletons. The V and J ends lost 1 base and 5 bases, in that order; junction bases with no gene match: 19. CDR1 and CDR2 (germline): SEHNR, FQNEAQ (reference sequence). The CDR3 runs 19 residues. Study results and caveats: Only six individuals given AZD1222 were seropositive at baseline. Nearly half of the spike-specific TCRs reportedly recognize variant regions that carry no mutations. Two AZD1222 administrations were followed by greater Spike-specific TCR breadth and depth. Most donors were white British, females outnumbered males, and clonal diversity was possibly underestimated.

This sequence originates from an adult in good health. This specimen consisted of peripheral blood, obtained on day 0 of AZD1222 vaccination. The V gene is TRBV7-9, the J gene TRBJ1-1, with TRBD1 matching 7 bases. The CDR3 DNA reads TGTGCCAGCAGCTTAGTTATTGGATTTCGCGTGTTACAGGGGACTGAAGCTTTCTTT. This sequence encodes CASSLVIGFRVLQGTEAFF.